This T cell receptor (beta chain) derives from a study of blood T cell repertoires in COVID-19. Produced via immunoSEQ multiplex PCR; TCRdb's table is partial and in-frame only. The sample comprises fewer than 300,000 clones, about nine tenths of which are singletons, and about 2.2% rests with the top ten. The V gene lost 4 bases and the J gene lost 0 bases, with 8 bases spanning the gap. This CDR3 comprises 14 residues. Germline CDR1 SGHNT, CDR2 YENEEA. This chain joins TRBV11-3 and TRBJ2-3, with a possible D match to TRBD1 (6 bases). Sequenced input: peripheral blood. The TCR originated in a woman aged 30 to 39 with COVID-19, enrolled during active disease. Here the CDR3 reads CASSSRGSTDTQYF. The CDR3 nucleotides are TGTGCCAGCAGCTCTAGGGGGAGCACAGATACGCAGTATTTT.